The 17 T cell receptor beta chains below come from one sample, sequenced in a study of blood T cell repertoires in COVID-19. Produced via immunoSEQ multiplex PCR; TCRdb's table is partial and in-frame only. Seen here are 470,000 or so clones, around 90% observed once, and the top ten hold just under 2%. Sequencing was done on a sample of PBMCs or T cells enriched from blood (not recorded which). These receptors all stem from a woman aged 18-29 years with acute COVID-19.

The rearrangement joins TRBV18 to TRBJ1-3; D perhaps matches TRBD1 (6 bases). Trimming took 6 bases from V and 0 from J, leaving 12 bases between them. The CDR3 has 15 residues. The germline V gene has CDR1 KGHSH and CDR2 LQKENI. The CDR3 here is CASSPRQVSGNTIYF. CDR3 nucleotide sequence: TGTGCCAGCTCCCCTAGACAGGTCTCTGGAAACACCATATATTTT.

The chain carries TRBV7-2 and TRBJ2-3, with D maybe TRBD1 (5 bases). CDR1 and CDR2 (germline): SGHTA, FQGNSA. The CDR3 loop spans 15 amino acids. Trimming took off 0 bases at V and 4 bases at J, with 11 bases between the two ends. CDR3 DNA: TGTGCCAGCAGCTTAGCGGCAGGGTCGCCAGATACGCAGTATTTT. It is translated as CASSLAAGSPDTQYF.

The genes are TRBV27 and TRBJ1-2; D remains unclear. CDR1 and CDR2 (germline): MNHEY, SMNVEV (reference sequence). This CDR3 contains 16 residues. V was shortened by 5 bases and J by 8 bases, with 24 bases between the two germline ends. The CDR3 nucleotides are TGTGCCAGCAGTCCCCGTCGGAGGGCTTCTCTCCAGGGCTACACCTTC. Amino acids: CASSPRRRASLQGYTF.

The V and J genes are TRBV18 and TRBJ2-1; 7 bases are shared with TRBD2. The germline V gene encodes CDR1 KGHSH and CDR2 LQKENI. The CDR3 is 16 residues long. V lost 0 bases, J lost 5 bases, and 7 bases stayed unmatched. This CDR3 is CASSPPRGSGNNEQFF. The CDR3 DNA reads as TGTGCCAGCTCACCACCCCGCGGGAGCGGTAACAATGAGCAGTTCTTC.

The rearrangement links TRBV5-6 to TRBJ2-7; 16 bases are shared with TRBD2. CDR3 length: 16 residues. V shed 2 bases and J 7 bases; nucleotides not matched to a gene: 6. CDR1 and CDR2 from the germline V gene are SGHDT and YYEEEE. The CDR3 DNA reads as TGTGCCAGCAGCTTTGGGACTAGCGGGAGGGTCGGAGAGCAGTACTTC. It is translated as CASSFGTSGRVGEQYF.

In its sample, this clone was seen once. CDR3 sequence reads: CAITRTENEKLFF. The CDR3 nucleotides read TGTGCCATCACCCGGACAGAGAATGAAAAACTGTTTTTT. The chain joins TRBV10-3 to TRBJ1-4, with a weak D call TRBD1 (6 bases). V was cut by 7 bases and J by 5 bases, with 11 bases left in between. The germline CDR1 and CDR2 sequences are ENHRY and SYGVKD. There are 13 residues in the CDR3.

J is TRBJ2-3 and V is TRBV28; 11 nucleotides agree with TRBD2. The CDR3 covers 16 residues. V gave up 2 bases and J gave up 4 bases; unmatched junction bases: 5. The germline gives CDR1 MDHEN, CDR2 SYDVKM. The CDR3 region has the DNA TGTGCCAGCAGTTTACGGACTAGCGGGCCAGCAGATACGCAGTATTTT. Its protein product is CASSLRTSGPADTQYF.

The J gene is TRBJ1-5, the V gene TRBV19; 9 nucleotides align to TRBD1. In germline, CDR1 is LNHDA, CDR2 SQIVND (reference sequence). The V gene end was trimmed by 5 bases and the J gene end by 16 bases; junction bases not matched to a gene: 9. The CDR3 consists of 12 residues. CDR3 in amino acids: CASSDRDRDAHF. The CDR3 bases are TGTGCCAGTAGTGACCGGGACAGGGACGCACATTTT.

This clone was detected only a few times. This chain connects TRBV6-1 to TRBJ1-1; 10 bases match TRBD1. The trim removed 3 bases at V and 3 bases at J, leaving 4 bases unmatched. CDR1 is MNHNS, CDR2 SASEGT, per germline. The CDR3 has 15 residues. CDR3 DNA sequence: TGTGCCAGCAGTGACCGGGACAGGGGTGACACTGAAGCTTTCTTT. Translating gives CASSDRDRGDTEAFF.

V usage is TRBV28 and J usage is TRBJ1-5, with 10 bases that match TRBD1. The CDR3 is 16 amino acids. Germline V gene sequence: CDR1 MDHEN, CDR2 SYDVKM. The V segment lost 2 bases and the J segment 3 bases; nucleotides outside the gene matches: 4. Written as DNA, the CDR3 is TGTGCCAGCAGTTTAAGGGACAGGGGCCCCAATCAGCCCCAGCATTTT. Its translation is CASSLRDRGPNQPQHF.

The rearrangement joins TRBV4-3 to TRBJ1-1; D not resolved. From germline, CDR1 is LGHNA and CDR2 YSLEER. Deletions cut 1 base from V and 7 bases from J, with 16 bases between. This CDR3 has 15 residues. The CDR3 here is CASSQVEGELVEAFF. As DNA, the CDR3 is TGCGCCAGCAGCCAAGTTGAGGGTGAATTGGTTGAAGCTTTCTTT.

The chain combines TRBV7-2 with TRBJ2-7; 8 bases are shared with TRBD2. The V segment lost 5 bases and the J segment 0 bases; nucleotides outside the gene matches: 6. There are 15 residues in the CDR3. Per the germline V gene, CDR1 is SGHTA and CDR2 is FQGNSA. The CDR3 DNA reads as TGTGCCAGCAGCCTCTTCGGGGGGGCCTCCTACGAGCAGTACTTC. Translation: CASSLFGGASYEQYF. The complete variable domain, with remaining parts taken from reference TRBV7-2 and TRBJ2-7, reads GAGVSQSPSNKVTEKGKDVELRCDPISGHTALYWYRQSLGQGLEFLIYFQGNSAPDKSGLPSDRFSAERTGGSVSTLTIQRTQQEDSAVYLCASSLFGGASYEQYFGPGTRLTVT.

The J gene is TRBJ1-1, the V gene TRBV4-1; no reliable D call. Germline V gene sequence: CDR1 MGHRA, CDR2 YSYEKL. Trimming shortened V by 0 bases and J by 1 base, and 6 bases separated the two germline ends. This CDR3 has 14 residues. CDR3 loop: CASSQEEGNTEAFF. CDR3 DNA sequence: TGCGCCAGCAGCCAAGAGGAGGGGAACACTGAAGCTTTCTTT.

V usage is TRBV30 and J usage is TRBJ2-1, with 8 bases identical to TRBD2. The trim removed 5 bases at V and 7 bases at J, leaving 7 bases unmatched. The germline gives CDR1 GTSNPN, CDR2 SVGIG (reference sequence). The CDR3 is 13 amino acids. The CDR3 sequence is CAWLAGGGNEQFF. The CDR3 nucleotides read TGTGCCTGGTTGGCGGGAGGAGGGAATGAGCAGTTCTTC. The variable domain in full, with the rest retrieved from reference TRBV30 and TRBJ2-1, is SQTIHQWPATLVQPVGSPLSLECTVEGTSNPNLYWYRQAAGRGLQLLFYSVGIGQISSEVPQNLSASRPQDRQFILSSKKLLLSDSGFYLCAWLAGGGNEQFFGPGTRLTVL.

The V gene is TRBV11-2, the J gene TRBJ2-5; 16 bases are shared with TRBD2. V gave up 4 bases and J gave up 5 bases; unmatched junction bases: 7. CDR3 length equals 17 residues. CDR1 and CDR2 (germline): SGHAT, FQNNGV. CDR3 DNA sequence: TGTGCCAGCAGCTACGGGACTAGCGGGGGGGCCAGGGAGACCCAGTACTTC. Translation gives CASSYGTSGGARETQYF. Full variable domain (missing parts from reference TRBV11-2 and TRBJ2-5): EAGVAQSPRYKIIEKRQSVAFWCNPISGHATLYWYQQILGQGPKLLIQFQNNGVVDDSQLPKDRFSAERLKGVDSTLKIQPAKLEDSAVYLCASSYGTSGGARETQYFGPGTRLLVL.

CDR3 sequence (DNA): TGTGCCAGCAGTGAAGGGACAGGCCCGCATCAGCCCCAGCATTTT. Amino acid sequence: CASSEGTGPHQPQHF. The chain joins TRBV6-1 to TRBJ1-5; 7 bases align to TRBD1. The germline gives CDR1 MNHNS, CDR2 SASEGT. V shed 1 base and J 5 bases; nucleotides not matched to a gene: 5. The CDR3 consists of 15 residues.

CDR3 DNA: TGTGCCAGCAGTATTCAACTAGGCACCCCGGGAGAGACCCAGTACTTC. Its translation: CASSIQLGTPGETQYF. This sequence joins TRBV28 and TRBJ2-5, with D perhaps matching TRBD2 (5 bases). This CDR3 spans 16 amino acids. The germline V gene encodes CDR1 MDHEN and CDR2 SYDVKM. V was clipped by 5 bases and J by 4 bases, with 20 bases between them.